One sample yielded the 6 T cell receptor beta chains listed below, sequenced in a study of Tregs in tolerant kidney transplant recipients. The assay was immunoSEQ multiplex PCR, and TCRdb's table has in-frame clones only and misses some. The sample lists about 94,000 clones, more than 85% occurring once. The specimen was CD4+ T cells from blood, collected before the transplant. These receptors were collected from a human donor who received a combined kidney and bone marrow transplant.

The rearrangement joins TRBV7-3 to TRBJ1-1, with a weak D call TRBD1 (6 bases). CDR1 and CDR2 from the germline V gene are SGHTA and FQGTGA. Trimming shortened V by 5 bases and J by 12 bases, and 19 bases separated the two germline ends. The CDR3 runs 13 residues. The CDR3 DNA sequence: TGTGCCAGCAGCCCCGCGGCCAGGGGTCGCACTTTCTTT. Translated: CASSPAARGRTFF.

V gene TRBV29-1 combines with J gene TRBJ2-3; 9 bases fit TRBD2. The CDR3 totals 11 residues. Germline-derived CDR1 and CDR2 are SQVTM and ANQGSEA. The V segment lost 5 bases and the J segment 14 bases; nucleotides outside the gene matches: 8. The CDR3 loop reads CSVRPGLALYF. The CDR3 bases are TGCAGCGTTCGACCGGGACTAGCATTGTATTTT.

This chain connects TRBV6-5 to TRBJ2-7, with a tentative D call TRBD1 (6 bases). The CDR3 contains 14 residues. Trimming cost V 5 bases and J 1 base, with 12 bases left between them. Germline CDR1 is MNHEY and CDR2 is SVGAGI. The CDR3 bases are TGTGCCAGCAGTCTCGGACAGCCTTCCTACGAGCAGTACTTC. Translating gives CASSLGQPSYEQYF.

This clone was counted a single time. The V call is TRBV7-9, the J call TRBJ2-4, with D possibly TRBD1 on 5 matching bases. The germline V gene encodes CDR1 SEHNR and CDR2 FQNEAQ (reference sequence). With 6 bases removed from V and 6 bases from J, the gap between germline ends came to 21 bases. The CDR3 runs to 16 residues. This CDR3 is CASRPQGALQGNIQYF. CDR3 coding DNA: TGTGCCAGCAGGCCCCAAGGGGCTCTTCAGGGAAACATTCAGTACTTC.

V usage is TRBV28 and J usage is TRBJ2-7, with 7 bases matching TRBD1. V gave up 2 bases and J gave up 4 bases; unmatched junction bases: 11. The CDR3 is made up of 16 amino acids. The germline CDR1 and CDR2 sequences are MDHEN and SYDVKM. The CDR3 DNA sequence: TGTGCCAGCAGTTTAGGAGGACCCCCGGGACAGTACGAGCAGTACTTC. Translation gives CASSLGGPPGQYEQYF.

V usage is TRBV6-6 and J usage is TRBJ1-2; a weak D match, TRBD1 (6 bases). Trimming stripped 8 bases from V and 2 bases from J, with 9 bases between. The CDR3 loop spans 12 amino acids. CDR1 MNHNY and CDR2 SVGAGI come from the germline V gene (reference sequence). For the CDR3, the DNA is TGTGCCAGCCGAGGGGGAAACTATGGCTACACCTTC. It is translated as CASRGGNYGYTF.